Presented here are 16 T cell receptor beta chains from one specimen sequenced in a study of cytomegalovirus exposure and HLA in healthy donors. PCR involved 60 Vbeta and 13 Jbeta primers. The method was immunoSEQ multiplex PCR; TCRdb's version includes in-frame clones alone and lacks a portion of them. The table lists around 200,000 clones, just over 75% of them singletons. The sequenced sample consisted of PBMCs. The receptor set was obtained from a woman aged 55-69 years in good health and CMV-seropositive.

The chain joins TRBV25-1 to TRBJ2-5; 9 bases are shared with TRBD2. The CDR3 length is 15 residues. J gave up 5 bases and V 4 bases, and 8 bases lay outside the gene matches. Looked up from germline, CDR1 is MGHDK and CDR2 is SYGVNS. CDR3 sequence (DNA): TGTGCCAGCAGTGGGGCGGGAGGGACATCTGAGACCCAGTACTTC. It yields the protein CASSGAGGTSETQYF. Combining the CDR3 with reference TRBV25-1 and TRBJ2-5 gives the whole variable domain EADIYQTPRYLVIGTGKKITLECSQTMGHDKMYWYQQDPGMELHLIHYSYGVNSTEKGDLSSESTVSRIRTEHFPLTLESARPSHTSQYLCASSGAGGTSETQYFGPGTRLLVL.

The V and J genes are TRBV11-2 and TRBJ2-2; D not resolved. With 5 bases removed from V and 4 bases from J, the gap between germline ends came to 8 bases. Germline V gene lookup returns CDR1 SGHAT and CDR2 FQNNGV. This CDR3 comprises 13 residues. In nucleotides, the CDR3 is TGTGCCAGCAGCCCCTTTTCCACCGGGGAGCTGTTTTTT. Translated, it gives CASSPFSTGELFF.

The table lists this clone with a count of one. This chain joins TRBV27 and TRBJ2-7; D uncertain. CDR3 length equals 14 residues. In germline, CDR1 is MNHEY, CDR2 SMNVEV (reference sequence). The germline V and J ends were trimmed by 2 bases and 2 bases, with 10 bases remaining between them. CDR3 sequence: CASSLKHSTYEQYF. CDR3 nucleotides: TGTGCCAGCAGTTTAAAGCACAGCACCTACGAGCAGTACTTC.

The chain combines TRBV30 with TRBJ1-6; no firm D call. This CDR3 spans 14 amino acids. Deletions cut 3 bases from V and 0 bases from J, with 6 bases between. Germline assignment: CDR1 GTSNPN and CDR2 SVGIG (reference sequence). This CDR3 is CAWSRGSYNSPLHF. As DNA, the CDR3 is TGTGCCTGGAGCCGGGGCTCCTATAATTCACCCCTCCACTTT.

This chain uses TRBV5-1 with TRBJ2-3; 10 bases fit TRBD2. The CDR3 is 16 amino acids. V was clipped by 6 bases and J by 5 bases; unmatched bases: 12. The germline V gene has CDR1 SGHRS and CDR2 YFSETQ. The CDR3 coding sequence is TGCGCCAGCAACCGGGAGAGCGGGAGGGCTCGAGATACGCAGTATTTT. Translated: CASNRESGRARDTQYF.

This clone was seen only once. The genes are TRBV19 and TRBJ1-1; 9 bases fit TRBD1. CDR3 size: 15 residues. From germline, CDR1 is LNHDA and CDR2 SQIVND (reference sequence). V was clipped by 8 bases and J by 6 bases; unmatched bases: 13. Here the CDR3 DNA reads TGTGCCAGTGGTCAACATAAACAGGGGGCGTCTGAAGCTTTCTTT. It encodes CASGQHKQGASEAFF.

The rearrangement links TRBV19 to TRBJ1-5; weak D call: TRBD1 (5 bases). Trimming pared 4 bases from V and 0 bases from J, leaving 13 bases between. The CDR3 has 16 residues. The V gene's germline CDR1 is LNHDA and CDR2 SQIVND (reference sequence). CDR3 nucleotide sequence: TGTGCCAGTAGTAGGAGGGGCGACCTTAGCAATCAGCCCCAGCATTTT. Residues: CASSRRGDLSNQPQHF.

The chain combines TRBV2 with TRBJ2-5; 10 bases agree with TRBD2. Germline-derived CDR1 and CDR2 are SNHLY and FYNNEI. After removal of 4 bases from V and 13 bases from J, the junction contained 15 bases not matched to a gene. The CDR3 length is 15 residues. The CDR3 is CASSAERGGETRGYF. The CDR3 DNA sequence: TGTGCCAGCAGTGCAGAGCGGGGGGGCGAAACGCGAGGGTACTTC.

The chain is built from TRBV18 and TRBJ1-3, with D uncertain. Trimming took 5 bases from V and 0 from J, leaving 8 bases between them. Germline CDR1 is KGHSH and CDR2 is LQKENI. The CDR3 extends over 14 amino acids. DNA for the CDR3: TGTGCCAGCTCAACCACAGTCTCTGGAAACACCATATATTTT. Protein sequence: CASSTTVSGNTIYF.

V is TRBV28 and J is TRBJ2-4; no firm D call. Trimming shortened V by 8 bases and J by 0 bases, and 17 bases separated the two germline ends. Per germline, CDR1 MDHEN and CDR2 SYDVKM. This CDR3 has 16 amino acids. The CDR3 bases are TGTGCCAGCCCCCGGAGAAAGTGGCTAGCCAAAAACATTCAGTACTTC. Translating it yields CASPRRKWLAKNIQYF.

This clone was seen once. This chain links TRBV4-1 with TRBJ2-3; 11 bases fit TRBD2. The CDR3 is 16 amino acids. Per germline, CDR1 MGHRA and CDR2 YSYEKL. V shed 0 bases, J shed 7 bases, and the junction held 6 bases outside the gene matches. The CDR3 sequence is CASSQDRPSGGYTQYF. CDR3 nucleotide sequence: TGCGCCAGCAGCCAAGATCGGCCTAGCGGGGGGTATACGCAGTATTTT.

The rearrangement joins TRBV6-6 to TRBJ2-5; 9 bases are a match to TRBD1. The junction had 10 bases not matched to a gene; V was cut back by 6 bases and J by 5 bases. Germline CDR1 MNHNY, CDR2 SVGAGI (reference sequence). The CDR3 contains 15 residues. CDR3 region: CASRLPGQGGETQYF. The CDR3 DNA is TGTGCCAGCAGATTACCGGGACAGGGCGGGGAGACCCAGTACTTC.

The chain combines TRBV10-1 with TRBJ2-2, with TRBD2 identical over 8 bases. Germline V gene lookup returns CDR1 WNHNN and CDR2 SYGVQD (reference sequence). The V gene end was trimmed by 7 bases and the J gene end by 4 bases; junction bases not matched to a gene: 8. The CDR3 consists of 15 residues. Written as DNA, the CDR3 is TGCGCCAGCACGGGGGGGGAGGAAGGCACCGGGGAGCTGTTTTTT. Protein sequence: CASTGGEEGTGELFF.

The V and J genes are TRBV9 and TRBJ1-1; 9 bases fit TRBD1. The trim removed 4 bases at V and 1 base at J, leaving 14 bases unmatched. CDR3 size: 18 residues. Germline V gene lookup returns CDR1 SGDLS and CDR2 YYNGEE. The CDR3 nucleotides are TGTGCCAGCAGCTTCCCCCGGGGACAGGGCTTGGAGAACACTGAAGCTTTCTTT. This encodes CASSFPRGQGLENTEAFF.

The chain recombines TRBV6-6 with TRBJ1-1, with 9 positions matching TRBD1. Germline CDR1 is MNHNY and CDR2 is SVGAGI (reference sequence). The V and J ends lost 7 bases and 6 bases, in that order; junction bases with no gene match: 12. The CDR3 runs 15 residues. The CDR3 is CASNRTPGQGAEAFF. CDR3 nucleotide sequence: TGTGCCAGCAATCGAACCCCGGGACAGGGTGCTGAAGCTTTCTTT.

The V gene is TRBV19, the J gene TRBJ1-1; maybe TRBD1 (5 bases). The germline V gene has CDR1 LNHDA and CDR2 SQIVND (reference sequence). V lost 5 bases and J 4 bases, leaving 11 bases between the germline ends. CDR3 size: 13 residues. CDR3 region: CASSVGLTTEAFF. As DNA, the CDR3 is TGTGCCAGTAGTGTGGGACTGACCACTGAAGCTTTCTTT.